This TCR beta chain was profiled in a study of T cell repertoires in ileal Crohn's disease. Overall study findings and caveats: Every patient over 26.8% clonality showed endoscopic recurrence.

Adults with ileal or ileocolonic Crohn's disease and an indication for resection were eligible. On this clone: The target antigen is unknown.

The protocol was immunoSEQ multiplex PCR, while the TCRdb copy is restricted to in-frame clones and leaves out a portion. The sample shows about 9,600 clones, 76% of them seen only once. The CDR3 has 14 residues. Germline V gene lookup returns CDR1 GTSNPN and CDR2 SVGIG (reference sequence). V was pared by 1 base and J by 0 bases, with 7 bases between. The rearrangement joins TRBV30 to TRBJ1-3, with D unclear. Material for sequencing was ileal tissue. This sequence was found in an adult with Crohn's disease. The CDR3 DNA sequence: TGTGCCTGGAGTGACCCGCGCTCTGGAAACACCATATATTTT. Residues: CAWSDPRSGNTIYF. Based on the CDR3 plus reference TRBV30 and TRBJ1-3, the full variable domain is SQTIHQWPATLVQPVGSPLSLECTVEGTSNPNLYWYRQAAGRGLQLLFYSVGIGQISSEVPQNLSASRPQDRQFILSSKKLLLSDSGFYLCAWSDPRSGNTIYFGEGSWLTVV.